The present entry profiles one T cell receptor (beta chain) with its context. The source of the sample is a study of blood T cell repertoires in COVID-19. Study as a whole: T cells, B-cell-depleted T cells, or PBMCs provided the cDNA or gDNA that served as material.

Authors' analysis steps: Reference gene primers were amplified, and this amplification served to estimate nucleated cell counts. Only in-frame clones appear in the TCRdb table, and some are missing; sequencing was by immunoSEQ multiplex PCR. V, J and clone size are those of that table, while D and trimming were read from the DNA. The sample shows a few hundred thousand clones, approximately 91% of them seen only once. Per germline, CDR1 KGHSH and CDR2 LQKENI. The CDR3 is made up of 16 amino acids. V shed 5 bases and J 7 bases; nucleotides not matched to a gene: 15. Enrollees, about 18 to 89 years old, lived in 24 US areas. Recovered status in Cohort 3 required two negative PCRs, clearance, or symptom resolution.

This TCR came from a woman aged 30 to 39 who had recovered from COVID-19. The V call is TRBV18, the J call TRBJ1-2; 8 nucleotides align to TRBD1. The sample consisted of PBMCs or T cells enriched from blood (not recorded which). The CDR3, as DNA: TGTGCCAGCTCATCGTGGTTAGGGCAGGGGGCGTTTGGCTACACCTTC. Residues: CASSSWLGQGAFGYTF.